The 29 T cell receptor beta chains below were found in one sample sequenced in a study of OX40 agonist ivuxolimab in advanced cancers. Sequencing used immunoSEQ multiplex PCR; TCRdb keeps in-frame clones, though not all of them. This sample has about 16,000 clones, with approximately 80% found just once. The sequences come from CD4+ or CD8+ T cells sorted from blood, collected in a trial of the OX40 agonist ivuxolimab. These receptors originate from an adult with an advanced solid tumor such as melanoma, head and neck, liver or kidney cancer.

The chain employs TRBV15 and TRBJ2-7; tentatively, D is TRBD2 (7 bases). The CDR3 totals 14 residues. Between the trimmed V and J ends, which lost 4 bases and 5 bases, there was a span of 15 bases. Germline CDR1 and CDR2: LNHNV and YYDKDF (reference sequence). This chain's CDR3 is CATSTGRGGNEQYF. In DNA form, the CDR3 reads TGTGCCACCAGCACGGGGAGGGGGGGAAACGAGCAGTACTTC. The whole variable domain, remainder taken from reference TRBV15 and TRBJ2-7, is DAMVIQNPRYQVTQFGKPVTLSCSQTLNHNVMYWYQQKSSQAPKLLFHYYDKDFNNEADTPDNFQSRRPNTSFCFLDIRSPGLGDTAMYLCATSTGRGGNEQYFGPGTRLTVT.

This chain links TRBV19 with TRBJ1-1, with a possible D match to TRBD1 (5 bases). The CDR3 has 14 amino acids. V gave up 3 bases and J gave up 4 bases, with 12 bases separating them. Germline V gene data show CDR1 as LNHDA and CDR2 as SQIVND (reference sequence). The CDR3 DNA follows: TGTGCCAGTAGTATTGGGGGTGCGAGCACTGAAGCTTTCTTT. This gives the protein CASSIGGASTEAFF.

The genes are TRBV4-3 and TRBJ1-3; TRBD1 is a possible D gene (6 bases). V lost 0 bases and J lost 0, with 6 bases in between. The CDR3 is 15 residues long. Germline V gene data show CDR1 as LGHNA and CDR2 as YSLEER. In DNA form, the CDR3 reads TGCGCCAGCAGCCAAGACAGGGGCTCTGGAAACACCATATATTTT. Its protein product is CASSQDRGSGNTIYF.

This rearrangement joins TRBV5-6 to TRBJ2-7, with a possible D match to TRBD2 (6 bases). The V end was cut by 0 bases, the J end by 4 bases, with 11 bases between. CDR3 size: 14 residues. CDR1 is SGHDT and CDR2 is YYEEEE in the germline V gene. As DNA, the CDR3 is TGTGCCAGCAGCTTGGTGGGACTGAGTTACGAGCAGTACTTC. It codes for CASSLVGLSYEQYF.

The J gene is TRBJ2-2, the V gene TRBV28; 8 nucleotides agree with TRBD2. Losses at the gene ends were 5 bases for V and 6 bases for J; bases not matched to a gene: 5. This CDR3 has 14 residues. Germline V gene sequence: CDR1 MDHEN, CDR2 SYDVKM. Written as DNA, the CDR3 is TGTGCCAGCAGTGGACTAGCCAAACCCGGGGAGCTGTTTTTT. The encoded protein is CASSGLAKPGELFF.

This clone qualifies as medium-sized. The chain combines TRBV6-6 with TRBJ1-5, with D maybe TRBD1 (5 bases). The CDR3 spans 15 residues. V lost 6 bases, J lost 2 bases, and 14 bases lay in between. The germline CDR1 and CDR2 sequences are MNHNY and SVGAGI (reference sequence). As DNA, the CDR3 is TGTGCCAGCAGCGTGGTGAGGGGAGGCAATCAGCCCCAGCATTTT. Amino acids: CASSVVRGGNQPQHF.

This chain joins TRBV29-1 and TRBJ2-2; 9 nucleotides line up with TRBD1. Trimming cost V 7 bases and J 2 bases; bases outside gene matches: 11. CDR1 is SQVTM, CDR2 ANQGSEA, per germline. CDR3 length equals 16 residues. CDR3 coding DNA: TGCAGCGCTCTTCGAGACAGGGGGACTAACACCGGGGAGCTGTTTTTT. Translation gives CSALRDRGTNTGELFF.

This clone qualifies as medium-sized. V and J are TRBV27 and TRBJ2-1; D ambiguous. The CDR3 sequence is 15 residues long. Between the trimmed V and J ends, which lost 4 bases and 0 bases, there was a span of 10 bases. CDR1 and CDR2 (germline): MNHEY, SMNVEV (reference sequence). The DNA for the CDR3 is TGTGCCAGCAGTTCTTCTGCGAGCTCCTACAATGAGCAGTTCTTC. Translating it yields CASSSSASSYNEQFF.

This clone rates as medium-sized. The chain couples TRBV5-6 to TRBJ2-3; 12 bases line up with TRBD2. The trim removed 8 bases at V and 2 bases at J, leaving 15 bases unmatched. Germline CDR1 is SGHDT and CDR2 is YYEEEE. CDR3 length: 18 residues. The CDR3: CASIRTSGVTTDTDTQYF. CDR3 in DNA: TGTGCCAGTATACGGACTAGCGGGGTTACTACAGACACAGATACGCAGTATTTT.

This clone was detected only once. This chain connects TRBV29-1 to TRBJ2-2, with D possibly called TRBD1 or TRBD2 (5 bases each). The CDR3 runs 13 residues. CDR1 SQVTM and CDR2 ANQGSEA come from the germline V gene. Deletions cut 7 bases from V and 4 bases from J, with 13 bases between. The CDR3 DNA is TGCAGCGCCCGGGGCCAAGGCACCGGGGAGCTGTTTTTT. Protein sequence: CSARGQGTGELFF.

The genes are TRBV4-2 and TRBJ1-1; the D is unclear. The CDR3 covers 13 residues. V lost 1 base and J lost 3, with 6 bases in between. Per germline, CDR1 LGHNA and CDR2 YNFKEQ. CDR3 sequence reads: CASSQAVDTEAFF. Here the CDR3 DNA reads TGTGCCAGCAGCCAAGCGGTGGACACTGAAGCTTTCTTT.

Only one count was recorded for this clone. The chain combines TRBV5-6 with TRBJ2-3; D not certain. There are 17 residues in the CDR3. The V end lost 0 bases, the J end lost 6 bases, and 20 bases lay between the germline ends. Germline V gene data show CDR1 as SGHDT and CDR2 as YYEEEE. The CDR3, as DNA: TGTGCCAGCAGCTTGGTAGGGCTAACTTCATCGCGGGATACGCAGTATTTT. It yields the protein CASSLVGLTSSRDTQYF. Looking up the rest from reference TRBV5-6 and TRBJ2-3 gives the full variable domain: DAGVTQSPTHLIKTRGQQVTLRCSPKSGHDTVSWYQQALGQGPQFIFQYYEEEERQRGNFPDRFSGHQFPNYSSELNVNALLLGDSALYLCASSLVGLTSSRDTQYFGPGTRLTVL.

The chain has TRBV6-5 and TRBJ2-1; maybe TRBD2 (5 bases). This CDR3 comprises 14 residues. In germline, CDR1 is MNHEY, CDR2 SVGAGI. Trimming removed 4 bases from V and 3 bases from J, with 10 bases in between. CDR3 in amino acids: CASSFSGLYNEQFF. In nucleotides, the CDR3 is TGTGCCAGCAGTTTCAGCGGCCTCTACAATGAGCAGTTCTTC.

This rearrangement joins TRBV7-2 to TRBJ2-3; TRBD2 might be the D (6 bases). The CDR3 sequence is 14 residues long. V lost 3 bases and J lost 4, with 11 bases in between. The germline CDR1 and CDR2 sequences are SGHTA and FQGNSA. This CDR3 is CASSFSGGSDTQYF. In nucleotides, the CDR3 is TGTGCCAGCAGCTTTAGCGGCGGATCAGATACGCAGTATTTT.

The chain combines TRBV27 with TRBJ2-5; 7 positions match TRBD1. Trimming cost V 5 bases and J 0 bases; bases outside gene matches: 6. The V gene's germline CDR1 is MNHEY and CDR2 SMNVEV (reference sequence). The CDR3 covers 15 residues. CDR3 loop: CASSRWTGDQETQYF. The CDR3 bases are TGTGCCAGCAGTAGATGGACAGGCGACCAAGAGACCCAGTACTTC.

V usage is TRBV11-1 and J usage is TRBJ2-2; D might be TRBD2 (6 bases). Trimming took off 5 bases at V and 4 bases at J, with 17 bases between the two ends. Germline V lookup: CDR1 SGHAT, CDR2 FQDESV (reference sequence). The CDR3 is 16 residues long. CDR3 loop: CASSPLGRESTGELFF. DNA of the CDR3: TGTGCCAGCAGCCCCTTAGGACGGGAGTCCACCGGGGAGCTGTTTTTT.

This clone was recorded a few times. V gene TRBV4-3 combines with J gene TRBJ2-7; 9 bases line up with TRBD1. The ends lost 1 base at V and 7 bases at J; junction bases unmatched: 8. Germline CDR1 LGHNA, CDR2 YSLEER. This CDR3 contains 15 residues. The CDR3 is CASSQVTGGIGEQYF. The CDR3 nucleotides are TGCGCCAGCAGCCAAGTGACAGGGGGTATAGGGGAGCAGTACTTC.

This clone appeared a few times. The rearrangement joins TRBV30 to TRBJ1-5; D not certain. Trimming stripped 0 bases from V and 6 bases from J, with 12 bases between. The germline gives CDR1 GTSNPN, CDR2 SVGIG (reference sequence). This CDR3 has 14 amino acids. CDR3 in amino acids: CAWSVRRKPQPQHF. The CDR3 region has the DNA TGTGCCTGGAGTGTACGTCGAAAACCTCAGCCCCAGCATTTT. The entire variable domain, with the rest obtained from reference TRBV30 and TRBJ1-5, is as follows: SQTIHQWPATLVQPVGSPLSLECTVEGTSNPNLYWYRQAAGRGLQLLFYSVGIGQISSEVPQNLSASRPQDRQFILSSKKLLLSDSGFYLCAWSVRRKPQPQHFGDGTRLSIL.

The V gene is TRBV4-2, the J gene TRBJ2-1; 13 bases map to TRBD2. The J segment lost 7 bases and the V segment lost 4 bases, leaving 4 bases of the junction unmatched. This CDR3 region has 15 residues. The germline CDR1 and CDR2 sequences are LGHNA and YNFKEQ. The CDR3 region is CASSPGLAGANEQFF. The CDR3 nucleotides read TGTGCCAGCAGCCCAGGACTAGCGGGAGCTAATGAGCAGTTCTTC.

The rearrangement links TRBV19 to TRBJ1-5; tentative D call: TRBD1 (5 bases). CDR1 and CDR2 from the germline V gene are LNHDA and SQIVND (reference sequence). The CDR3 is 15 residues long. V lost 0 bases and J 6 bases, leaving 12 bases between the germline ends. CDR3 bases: TGTGCCAGTAGTATAGACCACAGGACGACTCAGCCCCAGCATTTT. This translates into CASSIDHRTTQPQHF.

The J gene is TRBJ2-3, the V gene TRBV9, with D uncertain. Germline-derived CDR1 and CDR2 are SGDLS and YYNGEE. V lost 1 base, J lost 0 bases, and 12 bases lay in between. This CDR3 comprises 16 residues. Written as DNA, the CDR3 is TGTGCCAGCAGCGTAATGGCAGGACGTAGCACAGATACGCAGTATTTT. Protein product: CASSVMAGRSTDTQYF. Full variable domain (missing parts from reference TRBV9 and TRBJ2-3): DSGVTQTPKHLITATGQRVTLRCSPRSGDLSVYWYQQSLDQGLQFLIQYYNGEERAKGNILERFSAQQFPDLHSELNLSSLELGDSALYFCASSVMAGRSTDTQYFGPGTRLTVL.

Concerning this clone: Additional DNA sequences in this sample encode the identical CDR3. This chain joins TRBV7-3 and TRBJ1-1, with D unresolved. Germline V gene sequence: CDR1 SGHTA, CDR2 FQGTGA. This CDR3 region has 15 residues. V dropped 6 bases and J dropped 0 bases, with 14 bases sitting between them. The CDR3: CASSLLARLNTEAFF. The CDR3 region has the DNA TGTGCCAGCAGTTTATTGGCCAGATTGAACACTGAAGCTTTCTTT.

DNA for the CDR3: TGTGCCAGCAGCTCTCTGACAGGGGCAACCCCGAACACTGAAGCTTTCTTT. Translation: CASSSLTGATPNTEAFF. The chain recombines TRBV7-9 with TRBJ1-1; TRBD1 matches 8 bases. This CDR3 is built from 17 residues. J gave up 1 base and V 4 bases, and 11 bases lay outside the gene matches. Germline V lookup: CDR1 SEHNR, CDR2 FQNEAQ (reference sequence). The complete variable domain, with remaining parts taken from reference TRBV7-9 and TRBJ1-1, reads DTGVSQNPRHKITKRGQNVTFRCDPISEHNRLYWYRQTLGQGPEFLTYFQNEAQLEKSRLLSDRFSAERPKGSFSTLEIQRTEQGDSAMYLCASSSLTGATPNTEAFFGQGTRLTVV.

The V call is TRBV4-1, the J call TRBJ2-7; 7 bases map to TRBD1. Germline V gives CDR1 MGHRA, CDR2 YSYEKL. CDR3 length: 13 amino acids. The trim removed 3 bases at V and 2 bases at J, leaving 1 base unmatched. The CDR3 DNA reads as TGCGCCAGCAGCCACGGACAGGCCTACGAGCAGTACTTC. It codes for CASSHGQAYEQYF.

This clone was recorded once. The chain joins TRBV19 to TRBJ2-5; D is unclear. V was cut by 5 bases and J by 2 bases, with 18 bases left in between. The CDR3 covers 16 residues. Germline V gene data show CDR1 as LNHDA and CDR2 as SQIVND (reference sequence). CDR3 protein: CASSYSWARSQETQYF. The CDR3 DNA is TGTGCCAGTAGTTACTCTTGGGCCAGGAGTCAAGAGACCCAGTACTTC.

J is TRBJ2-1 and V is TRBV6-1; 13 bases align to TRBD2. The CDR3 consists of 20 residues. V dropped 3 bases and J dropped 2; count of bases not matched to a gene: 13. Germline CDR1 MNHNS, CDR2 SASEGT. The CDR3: CASSDPGLAGPLKAYNEQFF. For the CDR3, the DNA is TGTGCCAGCAGTGACCCGGGACTAGCGGGGCCCCTGAAAGCCTACAATGAGCAGTTCTTC.

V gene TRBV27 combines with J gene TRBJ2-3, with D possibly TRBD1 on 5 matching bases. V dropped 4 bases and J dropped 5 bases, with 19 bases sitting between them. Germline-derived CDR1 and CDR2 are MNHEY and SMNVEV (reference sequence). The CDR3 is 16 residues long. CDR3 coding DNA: TGTGCCAGCAGTTCCCGACAGACATACTCACAAGATACGCAGTATTTT. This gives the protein CASSSRQTYSQDTQYF.

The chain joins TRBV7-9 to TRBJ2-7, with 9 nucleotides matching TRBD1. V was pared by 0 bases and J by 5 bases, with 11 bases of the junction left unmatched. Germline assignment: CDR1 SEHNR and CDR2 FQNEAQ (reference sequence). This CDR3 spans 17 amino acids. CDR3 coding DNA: TGTGCCAGCAGCTTAGCGTCATTACGCGACAGGGGGAACGAGCAGTACTTC. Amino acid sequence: CASSLASLRDRGNEQYF.

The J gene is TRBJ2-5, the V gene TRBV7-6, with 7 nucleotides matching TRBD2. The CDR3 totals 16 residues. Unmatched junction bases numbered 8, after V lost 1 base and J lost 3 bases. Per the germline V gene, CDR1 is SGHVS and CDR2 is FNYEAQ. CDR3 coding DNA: TGTGCCAGCAGCTTAGGACGGGACTACGGAGAAGAGACCCAGTACTTC. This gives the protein CASSLGRDYGEETQYF.